This T cell receptor (beta chain) derives from a study of cytomegalovirus exposure and HLA in healthy donors. Findings of the study overall: Several top significant clusters appeared, in a later analysis, to be linked to common viral pathogens. The authors enumerated 150 to 200 TCR beta chains as linked to cytomegalovirus.

As for this clone: Its antigen is currently unknown.

A multiplex PCR was run with 60 Vbeta primers and 13 Jbeta primers. This table comes from immunoSEQ multiplex PCR, and its TCRdb copy is limited to in-frame clones, with some not included. This listing includes about 54,000 clones. The receptor's source is a woman in her thirties or forties in good health and CMV-seronegative. Material: PBMCs.

CDR3 sequence: CAWRTTGDYGGYTF. The CDR3, as DNA: TGTGCCTGGAGGACCACAGGGGATTACGGTGGCTACACCTTC. The chain employs TRBV30 and TRBJ1-2; 7 bases match TRBD1. Germline V lookup: CDR1 GTSNPN, CDR2 SVGIG (reference sequence). V lost 3 bases, J lost 7 bases, and 11 bases stayed unmatched. The CDR3 consists of 14 residues.